This section outlines one T cell receptor (beta chain) sequence together with its context. Antigen unknown. The sample originates from a study of T-cell reconstitution after alpha-beta-depleted transplantation in children. Notes on the study in general: TCRbeta diversity was high at day 60 in some patients (a result of surviving recipient T cells and thymic progenitors). Most T-cell counts and diversity one year after the transplant came from T cells that were newly produced. Several hundred graft clones that had expanded were reportedly the source of alpha-beta T cells about two months after transplant.

Preparation of the TCRbeta library used unique molecular identifiers. TCRdb re-called the PCR reads through MiXCR, storing one row per CDR3 protein. Of about 200,000 distinct CDR3 sequences listed, 8.4% are singletons. The material sequenced was PBMCs, mostly from graft donor cells, taken 360 days after TCRalphabeta/CD19-depleted stem cell transplant. This TCR came from a male patient aged 2 to 9 who had a stem cell transplant for acute myeloid leukemia, so the T cells may come from the graft donor.

The chain's CDR3 is CSVEEGRSYGYTF. The CDR3 DNA reads as TGCAGCGTTGAAGAGGGCAGATCCTATGGCTACACCTTC. The genes are TRBV29-1 and TRBJ1-2, with D uncertain. Trimming shortened V by 0 bases and J by 4 bases, and 9 bases separated the two germline ends. Germline lookup yields CDR1 SQVTM and CDR2 ANQGSEA. This CDR3 is built from 13 residues. Full variable domain (missing parts from reference TRBV29-1 and TRBJ1-2): SAVISQKPSRDICQRGTSLTIQCQVDSQVTMMFWYRQQPGQSLTLIATANQGSEATYESGFVIDKFPISRPNLTFSTLTVSNMSPEDSSIYLCSVEEGRSYGYTFGSGTRLTVV.